This T cell receptor beta chain was identified in a study of T cells in localized non-small cell lung cancer. Produced via immunoSEQ multiplex PCR; TCRdb's table is partial and in-frame only. In the table there are under 60,000 clones, about nine tenths of which are singletons. Findings and limits, study-wide: Heterogeneity is still possible, as just one tumor region was sequenced. Density of T cells in blood, when higher, went with longer overall survival. Adjacent uninvolved lung tissue had the highest T cell clonality, exceeding tumor.

Germline assignment: CDR1 MNHEY and CDR2 SVGAGI. This CDR3 is 13 amino acids long. Trimming took 6 bases from V and 4 from J, leaving 9 bases between them. Comments on this clone: Its antigen is unknown.

This chain joins TRBV6-5 and TRBJ1-4; a possible D gene is TRBD1 (6 bases). This receptor was obtained from a male donor older than 55 with stage III squamous cell lung carcinoma. Specimen: peripheral blood, collected before any cancer treatment. DNA for the CDR3: TGTGCCAGCAGAGGACAGAATAATGAAAAACTGTTTTTT. As protein: CASRGQNNEKLFF.